The next 5 T cell receptor beta chains were all read from a single sample in a study of blood T cells in healthy people across ages. The use of a sample-barcoded 5' primer and a J-beta primer mix characterized a second PCR of roughly 6 to 11 cycles. TCRdb processed the 5' RACE reads anew with MiXCR; each CDR3 protein has one entry. The data show roughly 650,000 distinct CDR3 sequences, approximately 30% seen once. Sequenced sample: blood. The receptors shown here come from a woman of 80 years or more in good health.

The rearrangement links TRBV27 to TRBJ1-2; the match to TRBD1 covers 8 bases. The length of the CDR3 is 15 residues. CDR1 is MNHEY, CDR2 SMNVEV, per germline (reference sequence). V lost 6 bases, J lost 4 bases, and 10 bases stayed unmatched. The DNA for the CDR3 is TGTGCCAGCAGGGGAACCGGGACAGGCGGCTATGGCTACACCTTC. This gives the protein CASRGTGTGGYGYTF.

As regards this clonotype: A read error may account for a junction end that differs from germline. J is TRBJ1-5 and V is TRBV4-3; a possible D gene is TRBD1 (6 bases). Germline assignment: CDR1 LGHNA and CDR2 YSLEER. CDR3 size: 17 residues. CDR3 protein: CASNQALGGAGNQPQHF. The CDR3 nucleotides are TGCGCCAGCAACCAAGCCCTCGGGGGGGCTGGCAATCAGCCCCAGCATTTT.

The chain is built from TRBV7-2 and TRBJ2-2; D not certain. The CDR3 length is 16 residues. Between the trimmed V and J ends, which lost 5 bases and 0 bases, there was a span of 13 bases. Germline lookup yields CDR1 SGHTA and CDR2 FQGNSA. CDR3: CASSLFGLANTGELFF. The DNA of the CDR3 is TGTGCCAGCAGCCTATTTGGGCTAGCGAACACCGGGGAGCTGTTTTTT.

This clonotype came up many times. The chain uses TRBV18 and TRBJ1-2, with no clear D. The CDR3 runs to 14 residues. CDR1 is KGHSH and CDR2 is LQKENI in the germline V gene. V was shortened by 2 bases and J by 5 bases, with 12 bases between the two germline ends. As DNA, the CDR3 is TGTGCCAGCTCACCAGACCCAGACGGGTATGGCTACACCTTC. It codes for CASSPDPDGYGYTF.

This clonotype showed up many times. The V gene is TRBV7-3, the J gene TRBJ2-3; 12 positions match TRBD2. CDR1 and CDR2 from the germline V gene are SGHTA and FQGTGA. Trimming cost V 5 bases and J 5 bases; bases outside gene matches: 8. The CDR3 consists of 16 residues. CDR3 loop: CASSPLAGGRGDTQYF. CDR3 nucleotide sequence: TGTGCCAGCAGCCCTCTAGCGGGGGGGCGTGGAGATACGCAGTATTTT.